This TCR beta chain originates from a study of T cell repertoires in cytomegalovirus infection. Study observations and caveats: What dominated the ex vivo response were HLA-C-restricted CMV-specific TCR beta clonotypes.

This CDR3 is built from 13 residues. V lost 8 bases to trimming and J lost 5 bases; unmatched junction nucleotides: 5. TCRdb re-called the reads with MiXCR, one entry per CDR3 protein. The table lists 600,000 to 700,000 distinct CDR3 sequences, around 35% of them singletons, with roughly 18% in the top ten. Points on this clonotype: Its antigen is still unknown.

The chain employs TRBV12-3 or TRBV12-4 and TRBJ1-3, with 8 bases matching TRBD1. The sequencing used cultured PBMCs, collected from culture after CMV antigen stimulation. The TCR originated in a human donor in good health (CMV status not recorded). Some clones in this sample may be carry-over from other donors' samples. The CDR3 here is CASSRDRRNTIYF. In DNA form, the CDR3 reads TGTGCCAGCTCCCGGGACAGGAGAAACACCATATATTTT.